This T cell receptor (beta chain) derives from a study of OX40 agonist ivuxolimab in advanced cancers. About the full investigation: Ivuxolimab, which targeted the costimulatory receptor OX40 (CD134), was an agonistic, fully human IgG2 monoclonal antibody. Intravenous ivuxolimab was administered to patients every 2 weeks at six dose levels: 0.01, 0.1, 0.3, 1.5, 3 and 10 mg/kg. Of the approximately 50 dose-escalation patients, hepatocellular carcinoma was present in about 20, melanoma in approximately 15, renal cell carcinoma in 9 and head and neck cancer in 9. In the dose-escalation cohort, approximately 82% of patients were male, and the mean age was approximately 55 years, with a range of roughly 20 to 80. Patients were allowed to have had prior anti-PD-1, anti-PD-L1 or anti-CTLA-4 therapy, and about 40% of the dose-escalation patients had been treated with checkpoint inhibitors. Partial responses occurred in three dose-escalation patients: two with cutaneous melanoma and one with hepatocellular carcinoma. Peripheral TCRbeta sequencing was intended to test whether TCR sequence diversity was altered and clonal T-cell expansion was caused by ivuxolimab. The monotherapy dose-escalation portion (N ≈ 50 patients) of the phase I ivuxolimab trial is reported in the paper.

For sequencing of the TCRbeta CDR3 region, genomic DNA was extracted from the sorted cells. TCRbeta CDR3 regions were sequenced using the immunoSEQ Assay. Drawn from immuneACCESS, this table holds only the in-frame rearrangements with V and J called that TCRdb kept. Clones are partly lost; checked studies trace under half to an unresolved V gene and leave the rest unexplained. In this sample the table shows around 70,000 clones, around four fifths of which occur a single time. The ten largest make up more than 1.5% of the sample. Results the study describes overall, beyond this receptor: Partial responders in the 0.1-3.0 mg/kg groups had among the lowest normalized peripheral clonal expansion, especially among CD8+ T cells. Low levels of normalized T-cell clonal expansion were also shown by some nonresponding patients. After ivuxolimab, more expanded clones were found on average in CD8+ T cells than in CD4+ T cells. The antigen specificity of the clonally expanded peripheral T cells was not determined. At doses from 0.1 to 3.0 mg/kg, clonal expansion was seen in both CD4+ and CD8+ blood T cells between baseline and week 6.

Trimming costs V 5 bases and J 0 bases, and their ends lie 11 bases apart. The CDR3 spans 15 residues, from the cysteine through the phenylalanine. The read is trimmed to its CDR3 DNA, 45 bases read in frame from base 1. CDR1 and CDR2 were assigned from the germline V gene as SGHVS and FNYEAQ. Patients with a history of autoimmune disease or receiving systemic immunosuppression were excluded from the trial. Peripheral blood for TCR sequencing was collected from all dose cohorts at baseline, on cycle 4 day 1, and on cycle 7 day 1. Samples were obtained from an open-label, multicenter, first-in-human phase I dose-escalation trial of ivuxolimab. The trial enrolled adults with locally advanced or metastatic head and neck squamous cell, hepatocellular, melanoma or renal cell carcinoma. Before TCR sequencing, CD4+ and CD8+ T cells were separately sorted from peripheral blood. About this clone itself: It has no known antigen specificity. No base quality values were provided; no much bigger clone lies one nucleotide off.

The chain uses TRBV7-6 and TRBJ2-1, with TRBD2 as a weak D call on 6 bases. Sequencing was performed on CD4+ or CD8+ T cells sorted from blood, taken in a trial of the OX40 agonist ivuxolimab. This TCR derives from an adult with an advanced solid tumor such as melanoma, head and neck, liver or kidney cancer. The nucleotides are TGTGCCAGCAGCCGCCTAGCGCGCTCCTACAATGAGCAGTTCTTC. Its translation is CASSRLARSYNEQFF.